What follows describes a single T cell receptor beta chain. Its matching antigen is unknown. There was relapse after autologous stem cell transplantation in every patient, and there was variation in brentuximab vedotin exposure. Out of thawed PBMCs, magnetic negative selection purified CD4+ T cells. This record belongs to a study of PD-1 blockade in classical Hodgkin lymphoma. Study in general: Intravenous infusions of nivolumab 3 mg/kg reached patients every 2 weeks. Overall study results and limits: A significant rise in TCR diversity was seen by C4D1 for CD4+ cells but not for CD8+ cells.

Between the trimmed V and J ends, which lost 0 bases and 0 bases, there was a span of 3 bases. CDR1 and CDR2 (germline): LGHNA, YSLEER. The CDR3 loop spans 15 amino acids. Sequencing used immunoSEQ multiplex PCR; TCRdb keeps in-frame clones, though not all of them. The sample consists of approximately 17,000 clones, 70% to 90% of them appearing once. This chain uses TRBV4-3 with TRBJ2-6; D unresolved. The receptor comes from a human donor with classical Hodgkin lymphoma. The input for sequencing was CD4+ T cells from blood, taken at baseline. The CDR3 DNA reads TGCGCCAGCAGCCAAGACTACTCTGGGGCCAACGTCCTGACTTTC. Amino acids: CASSQDYSGANVLTF.